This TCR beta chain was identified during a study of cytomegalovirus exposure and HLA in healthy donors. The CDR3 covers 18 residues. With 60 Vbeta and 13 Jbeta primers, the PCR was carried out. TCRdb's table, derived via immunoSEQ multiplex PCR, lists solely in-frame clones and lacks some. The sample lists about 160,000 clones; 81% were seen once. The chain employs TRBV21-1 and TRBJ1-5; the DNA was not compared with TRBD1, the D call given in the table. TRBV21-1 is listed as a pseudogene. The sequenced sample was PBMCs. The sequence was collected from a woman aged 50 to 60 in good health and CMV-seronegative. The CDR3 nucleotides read TGTGCCAGCAGCGAAGAATTTAGGGTACAGGGATCCCATCAGCCCCAGCATTTT. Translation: CASSEEFRVQGSHQPQHF.